The 20 T cell receptor beta chains below come from one sample, sequenced in a study of beta chain features in type 1 diabetes. The entirety of the isolated RNA underwent reverse transcription, so expressed TCRB transcripts were sequenced. Assay used: immunoSEQ multiplex PCR; TCRdb lists only in-frame clones, some missing. The sample carries about 360,000 clones, roughly 12% recorded once. Sequencing was performed on naive CD4+ T cells from blood. The origin of the receptors is a young man in good health.

The rearrangement uses TRBV6-1 and TRBJ2-1; 12 bases line up with TRBD2. V shed 5 bases, J shed 1 base, and the junction held 6 bases outside the gene matches. Germline loops: CDR1 MNHNS, CDR2 SASEGT. This CDR3 comprises 17 residues. CDR3 in amino acids: CASSQGLAGLSYNEQFF. DNA for the CDR3: TGTGCCAGCAGTCAAGGACTAGCGGGATTGTCCTACAATGAGCAGTTCTTC.

The chain recombines TRBV28 with TRBJ2-1; TRBD2 aligns across 7 bases. J lost 4 bases, V lost 3 bases, and 6 bases had no gene match. There are 15 residues in the CDR3. Germline assignment: CDR1 MDHEN and CDR2 SYDVKM. CDR3 nucleotides: TGTGCCAGCAGTTTGGCTCCGGGGGGATACAATGAGCAGTTCTTC. This sequence encodes CASSLAPGGYNEQFF.

The CDR3 protein is CASSWGTSAIYEQYF. The CDR3 DNA reads as TGTGCCAGCAGCTGGGGGACTAGCGCGATCTACGAGCAGTACTTC. The rearrangement uses TRBV5-4 and TRBJ2-7; 10 nucleotides agree with TRBD2. The trim removed 3 bases at V and 3 bases at J, leaving 6 bases unmatched. Germline V gene sequence: CDR1 SGHNT, CDR2 YYREEE (reference sequence). The CDR3 is 15 residues long.

This clone was detected a few times. The chain carries TRBV9 and TRBJ2-2; weak D call: TRBD1 (6 bases). V dropped 3 bases and J dropped 4 bases, with 16 bases sitting between them. This CDR3 has 16 amino acids. Germline-derived CDR1 and CDR2 are SGDLS and YYNGEE. Here the CDR3 DNA reads TGTGCCAGCAGCGCCCGAGGAGGACAGCTCACCGGGGAGCTGTTTTTT. Residues: CASSARGGQLTGELFF.

This clone was seen a few times. The chain has TRBV29-1 and TRBJ1-1, with 9 bases fitting TRBD1. The CDR3 has 16 amino acids. Germline loops: CDR1 SQVTM, CDR2 ANQGSEA. With 7 bases clipped from V and 1 base from J, the junction kept 13 bases outside the gene matches. CDR3 amino acids: CSAKPNRGRGNTEAFF. The CDR3 DNA reads as TGCAGCGCTAAACCAAACAGGGGGCGGGGGAACACTGAAGCTTTCTTT.

This clone was seen only a few times. J is TRBJ2-1 and V is TRBV15; D uncertain. Germline V gene lookup returns CDR1 LNHNV and CDR2 YYDKDF (reference sequence). The CDR3 is 16 residues long. The ends were cut back, 0 bases at V and 0 bases at J, with 9 bases in the middle. In DNA form, the CDR3 reads TGTGCCACCAGCAGAGATAATAGCCGCTCCTACAATGAGCAGTTCTTC. Its protein product is CATSRDNSRSYNEQFF.

This clone was seen a few times. CDR3 DNA sequence: TGCAGCGTTGAAGATACCCTAGCGGGCGGTACCGGGGAGCTGTTTTTT. Its translation: CSVEDTLAGGTGELFF. The J gene is TRBJ2-2, the V gene TRBV29-1; 8 bases fit TRBD2. CDR3 length: 16 residues. Losses at the gene ends were 0 bases for V and 5 bases for J; bases not matched to a gene: 8. Germline loops: CDR1 SQVTM, CDR2 ANQGSEA.

For this clone: Distinct nucleotide sequences in the sample also encode this CDR3. The chain recombines TRBV19 with TRBJ1-5; 8 nucleotides match TRBD1. The CDR3 consists of 15 residues. Germline V gives CDR1 LNHDA, CDR2 SQIVND (reference sequence). Losses at the gene ends were 5 bases for V and 2 bases for J; bases not matched to a gene: 5. The CDR3 loop is CASSPDRGGNQPQHF. The CDR3 DNA reads TGTGCCAGTAGTCCCGACAGGGGTGGCAATCAGCCCCAGCATTTT.

V gene TRBV7-8 combines with J gene TRBJ1-5; a weak D match, TRBD1 (6 bases). Trimming left V 4 bases short and J 5 bases short, with 9 bases between. CDR1 and CDR2 (germline): SGHVS, FQNEAQ. The CDR3 runs to 13 residues. CDR3 residues: CASSYRVDQPQHF. The DNA of the CDR3 is TGTGCCAGCAGCTACAGGGTAGATCAGCCCCAGCATTTT.

This clone was found a few times. This rearrangement joins TRBV7-2 to TRBJ2-1; tentative D call: TRBD2 (5 bases). The CDR3 sequence is 15 residues long. CDR1 SGHTA and CDR2 FQGNSA come from the germline V gene. V was clipped by 6 bases and J by 2 bases, with 14 bases between them. The CDR3 nucleotides read TGTGCCAGCAGACCCCCCCGGGGAGCCTACAATGAGCAGTTCTTC. This translates into CASRPPRGAYNEQFF.

This clone was seen a handful of times. This chain links TRBV7-2 with TRBJ1-1, with D unresolved. The germline V gene has CDR1 SGHTA and CDR2 FQGNSA. The CDR3 is 14 residues long. The V and J ends lost 0 bases and 6 bases respectively, with 11 bases between them. As DNA, the CDR3 is TGTGCCAGCAGCTTAGCGGGGTATAGCGCTGAAGCTTTCTTT. Protein sequence: CASSLAGYSAEAFF.

The chain is built from TRBV1 and TRBJ1-1; the D call of TRBD1 is as the table states it, not checked on the DNA. TRBV1 is listed as a pseudogene. The CDR3 is 16 amino acids. CDR3 sequence: CTSSQDRSGGNTEAFF. CDR3 bases: TGCACCAGCAGCCAAGATAGGTCAGGGGGCAACACTGAAGCTTTCTTT.

The rearrangement links TRBV7-3 to TRBJ2-1, with TRBD2 identical over 7 bases. V was pared by 5 bases and J by 5 bases, with 3 bases of the junction left unmatched. This CDR3 spans 13 amino acids. Per germline, CDR1 SGHTA and CDR2 FQGTGA. In nucleotides, the CDR3 is TGTGCCAGCAGCGCGGGAGTAAACAATGAGCAGTTCTTC. It translates to CASSAGVNNEQFF.

This clone was detected a few times. The chain combines TRBV5-4 with TRBJ1-2; D is undetermined. V dropped 2 bases and J dropped 4 bases, with 15 bases sitting between them. Looked up from germline, CDR1 is SGHNT and CDR2 is YYREEE (reference sequence). CDR3 size: 15 residues. The CDR3 loop reads CASSFKLGRTYGYTF. DNA for the CDR3: TGTGCCAGCAGCTTCAAATTGGGCAGAACCTATGGCTACACCTTC.

The V call is TRBV6-5, the J call TRBJ2-7; 12 bases match TRBD1. Looked up from germline, CDR1 is MNHEY and CDR2 is SVGAGI. There are 15 residues in the CDR3. The junction had 10 bases not matched to a gene; V was cut back by 6 bases and J by 7 bases. Here the CDR3 DNA reads TGTGCCAGCAGACGACCGGGACAGGGGGCGCGGGAGCAGTACTTC. Translating gives CASRRPGQGAREQYF.

In nucleotides, the CDR3 is TGTGCCAGCTCACAAGGACAGGGGACGAACACCGGGGAGCTGTTTTTT. This encodes CASSQGQGTNTGELFF. The chain is built from TRBV18 and TRBJ2-2; 9 positions match TRBD1. The CDR3 is 16 residues long. In germline, CDR1 is KGHSH, CDR2 LQKENI. J gave up 0 bases and V 4 bases, and 3 bases lay outside the gene matches.

The J gene is TRBJ1-5, the V gene TRBV7-8; tentatively, D is TRBD1 (5 bases). The CDR3 covers 14 residues. V shed 2 bases and J shed 5 bases, with 10 bases lying between them. Germline V gene lookup returns CDR1 SGHVS and CDR2 FQNEAQ. Here the CDR3 reads CASSLRRGHQPQHF. CDR3 bases: TGTGCCAGCAGCTTAAGGAGGGGCCATCAGCCCCAGCATTTT.

Only a few counts were recorded for this clone. The genes are TRBV7-2 and TRBJ2-7; 7 nucleotides line up with TRBD1. The CDR3 consists of 13 residues. Germline CDR1 SGHTA, CDR2 FQGNSA. Unmatched junction bases numbered 8, after V lost 5 bases and J lost 7 bases. The CDR3: CASSQQGLGEQYF. CDR3 DNA: TGTGCCAGCAGCCAACAGGGGCTGGGTGAGCAGTACTTC.

The V and J genes are TRBV12-5 and TRBJ2-1; the match to TRBD2 covers 8 bases. This CDR3 spans 15 amino acids. From germline, CDR1 is LGHNT and CDR2 FRNRAP. V lost 8 bases, J lost 0 bases, and 6 bases stayed unmatched. The CDR3 DNA reads TGTGCTAGTTGCGGGGGGCCGAGCTCCTACAATGAGCAGTTCTTC. This codes for CASCGGPSSYNEQFF.

This clone was observed a handful of times. This sequence joins TRBV25-1 and TRBJ2-5, with D perhaps matching TRBD1 (5 bases). V dropped 6 bases and J dropped 4 bases, with 15 bases sitting between them. Germline V CDR1 and CDR2: MGHDK, SYGVNS. The CDR3 extends over 14 amino acids. The CDR3 protein is CASSLSTARETQYF. The CDR3 DNA reads as TGTGCCAGCAGCCTGTCGACAGCTCGAGAGACCCAGTACTTC.